Presented here are 11 T cell receptor beta chains from one specimen sequenced in a study of blood T cell repertoires in COVID-19. Sequencing used immunoSEQ multiplex PCR; TCRdb keeps in-frame clones, though not all of them. Of 100,000 to 130,000 clones listed, around 80% are singletons. The sample consisted of peripheral blood. These receptor sequences come from a man aged 65-85 years with acute or convalescent COVID-19.

The gene calls are TRBV7-9 and TRBJ2-2; 9 nucleotides align to TRBD2. The J segment lost 1 base and the V segment lost 5 bases, leaving 14 bases of the junction unmatched. There are 19 residues in the CDR3. The germline V gene encodes CDR1 SEHNR and CDR2 FQNEAQ (reference sequence). The CDR3 here is CASSPPSGGRILNTGELFF. The CDR3 DNA follows: TGTGCCAGCAGCCCCCCCAGCGGGGGGCGGATCCTGAACACCGGGGAGCTGTTTTTT.

This clone was detected only once. This sequence joins TRBV6-1 and TRBJ2-7, with 10 bases identical to TRBD1. This CDR3 contains 15 residues. The germline CDR1 and CDR2 sequences are MNHNS and SASEGT. The trim removed 1 base at V and 2 bases at J, leaving 2 bases unmatched. CDR3 residues: CASSEEGQGTYEQYF. CDR3 nucleotides: TGTGCCAGCAGTGAAGAGGGACAGGGGACCTACGAGCAGTACTTC.

This chain links TRBV9 with TRBJ2-5; weak D call: TRBD2 (5 bases). Trimming shortened V by 0 bases and J by 5 bases, and 11 bases separated the two germline ends. This CDR3 has 14 residues. Germline lookup yields CDR1 SGDLS and CDR2 YYNGEE. The CDR3 here is CASSVDPSMETQYF. The CDR3 nucleotides are TGTGCCAGCAGCGTAGATCCTAGCATGGAGACCCAGTACTTC.

For the CDR3, the DNA is TGTGCCAGCTCACGCCGCTTGGGCGGGACCTCTGGGGCCAACGTCCTGACTTTC. Translated, it gives CASSRRLGGTSGANVLTF. The genes are TRBV18 and TRBJ2-6; TRBD2 is a possible D gene (6 bases). Trimming removed 4 bases from V and 0 bases from J, with 16 bases in between. CDR1 KGHSH and CDR2 LQKENI come from the germline V gene. The CDR3 totals 18 residues.

Only one count was recorded for this clone. The V and J genes are TRBV12-3 or TRBV12-4 and TRBJ2-1, with unresolved D. The CDR3 is made up of 12 amino acids. V was trimmed by 2 bases and J by 5 bases, leaving 4 bases between them. The CDR3 is CASSLYNNEQFF. CDR3 nucleotide sequence: TGTGCCAGCAGTTTATATAACAATGAGCAGTTCTTC.

V gene TRBV9 combines with J gene TRBJ1-5; D is possibly TRBD1 (6 bases). The CDR3 has 14 residues. Germline CDR1 reads SGDLS; CDR2 reads YYNGEE. Trimming stripped 3 bases from V and 7 bases from J, with 14 bases between. The CDR3 DNA reads TGTGCCAGCAGCGGGGGGCAGGTGGGCCAGCCCCAGCATTTT. Residues: CASSGGQVGQPQHF. The entire variable domain, with the rest obtained from reference TRBV9 and TRBJ1-5, is as follows: DSGVTQTPKHLITATGQRVTLRCSPRSGDLSVYWYQQSLDQGLQFLIQYYNGEERAKGNILERFSAQQFPDLHSELNLSSLELGDSALYFCASSGGQVGQPQHFGDGTRLSIL.

The chain links TRBV6-6 to TRBJ2-7; tentatively, D is TRBD1 (5 bases). The CDR3 is 13 residues long. The germline gives CDR1 MNHNY, CDR2 SVGAGI (reference sequence). Trimming removed 6 bases from V and 5 bases from J, with 14 bases in between. DNA for the CDR3: TGTGCCAGCAGGCAGGGAAACCGGAACGAGCAGTACTTC. As protein: CASRQGNRNEQYF.

Only a few counts were recorded for this clone. The chain uses TRBV12-3 or TRBV12-4 and TRBJ1-6, with D maybe TRBD1 (5 bases). The CDR3 has 13 amino acids. The V gene lost 7 bases and the J gene lost 9 bases, with 13 bases spanning the gap. This chain's CDR3 is CASTGAVGSPLHF. The DNA of the CDR3 is TGTGCCAGCACTGGGGCAGTTGGTTCACCCCTCCACTTT.

The chain is built from TRBV5-4 and TRBJ2-4, with 7 positions matching TRBD1. V was pared by 0 bases and J by 6 bases, with 3 bases of the junction left unmatched. CDR3 length: 14 residues. Germline V CDR1 and CDR2: SGHNT, YYREEE (reference sequence). This chain's CDR3 is CASSLGGTANIQYF. The CDR3 DNA sequence: TGTGCCAGCAGCTTGGGTGGGACAGCAAACATTCAGTACTTC.

The rearrangement links TRBV27 to TRBJ2-1; the match to TRBD2 covers 9 bases. The J segment lost 0 bases and the V segment lost 3 bases, leaving 3 bases of the junction unmatched. This CDR3 is 16 amino acids long. Germline V lookup: CDR1 MNHEY, CDR2 SMNVEV (reference sequence). The CDR3, as DNA: TGTGCCAGCAGTTTGACTAGCGGAATCTCCTACAATGAGCAGTTCTTC. This translates into CASSLTSGISYNEQFF.

This clone was recorded only once. The chain links TRBV10-3 to TRBJ2-3; perhaps TRBD1 as D (5 bases). Trimming left V 3 bases short and J 0 bases short, with 16 bases between. Germline V gene lookup returns CDR1 ENHRY and CDR2 SYGVKD. This CDR3 comprises 17 residues. CDR3 nucleotide sequence: TGTGCCATCAGTGAAGGGGCCCTCTCACTTAGCACAGATACGCAGTATTTT. This sequence encodes CAISEGALSLSTDTQYF.